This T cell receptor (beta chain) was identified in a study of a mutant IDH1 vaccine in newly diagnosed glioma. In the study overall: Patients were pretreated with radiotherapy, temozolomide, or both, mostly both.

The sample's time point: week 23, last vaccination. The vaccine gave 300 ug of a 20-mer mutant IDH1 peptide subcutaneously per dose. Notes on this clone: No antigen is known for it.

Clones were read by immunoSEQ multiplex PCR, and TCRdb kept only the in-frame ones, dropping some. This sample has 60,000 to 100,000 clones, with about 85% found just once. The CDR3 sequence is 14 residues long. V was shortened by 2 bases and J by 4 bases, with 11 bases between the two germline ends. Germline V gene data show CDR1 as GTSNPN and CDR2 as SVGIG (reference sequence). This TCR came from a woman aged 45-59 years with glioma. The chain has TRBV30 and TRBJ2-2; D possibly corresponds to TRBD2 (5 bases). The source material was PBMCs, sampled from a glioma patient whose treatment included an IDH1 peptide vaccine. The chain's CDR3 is CAWSWGAGTGELFF. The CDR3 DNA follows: TGTGCCTGGAGTTGGGGAGCTGGCACCGGGGAGCTGTTTTTT.